These T cell receptor beta chains were read from a single sample in a study of T cell repertoires in cytomegalovirus infection. TCRdb reanalysed the reads using MiXCR and keeps one entry per CDR3 protein. This table holds a few hundred thousand distinct CDR3 sequences, approximately 15% found once. Sequences were obtained from CD8+ T cells from PBMCs. These receptors were collected from a human donor in good health (CMV status not recorded). Some clones in this sample may be carry-over from other donors' samples. CDR3s include the opening cysteine and the closing phenylalanine or tryptophan. D genes are given only for firm matches. Clone sizes are given selectively: once, few, many, or a class where the clone is expanded.

j_call: TRBJ2-7; d_call: .; clone_size: many; v_call: TRBV7-8; cdr3_nt: TGTGCCAGCAGCTCAGGCGGTGGGGGGTACGAGCAGTACTTC; cdr3_aa: CASSSGGGGYEQYF
j_call: TRBJ2-7; d_call: .; clone_size: many; v_call: TRBV9; cdr3_nt: TGTGCCAGCAGCCCGCAGGGAGTAGGTTACGAGCAGTACTTC; cdr3_aa: CASSPQGVGYEQYF
j_call: TRBJ1-2; d_call: TRBD1; clone_size: few; v_call: TRBV5-1; cdr3_nt: TGCGCCAGCAGCTTGGAGACAGGGGGCGATTATGGCTACACCTTC; cdr3_aa: CASSLETGGDYGYTF
j_call: TRBJ2-1; d_call: TRBD2; clone_size: many; v_call: TRBV7-8; cdr3_nt: TGTGCCAGCAGCCCCACCGGGACTAGCCCCAATGAGCAGTTCTTC; cdr3_aa: CASSPTGTSPNEQFF
j_call: TRBJ1-5; d_call: .; clone_size: .; v_call: TRBV10-3; cdr3_nt: TGTGCCATCAGTGAGTCCCCAGCTAATCAGCCCCAGCATTTT; cdr3_aa: CAISESPANQPQHF
j_call: TRBJ2-5; d_call: .; clone_size: many; v_call: TRBV28; cdr3_nt: TGTGCCAGCAGGAAGGGAGTTCAAGAGACCCAGTACTTC; cdr3_aa: CASRKGVQETQYF
j_call: TRBJ2-4; d_call: .; clone_size: many; v_call: TRBV7-9; cdr3_nt: TGTGCCAGCAGCCCAACATGGGGGCTGAACATTCAGTACTTC; cdr3_aa: CASSPTWGLNIQYF
j_call: TRBJ2-7; d_call: .; clone_size: few; v_call: TRBV10-2; cdr3_nt: TGCGCCAGCAGTGGCGGGGTGATCTCCTACGAGCAGTACTTC; cdr3_aa: CASSGGVISYEQYF
j_call: TRBJ1-1; d_call: .; clone_size: .; v_call: TRBV20-1; cdr3_nt: TGCAGTGCTAGAGATTGGGCAGATATGAACACTGAAGCTTTCTTT; cdr3_aa: CSARDWADMNTEAFF
j_call: TRBJ2-2; d_call: TRBD1; clone_size: few; v_call: TRBV28; cdr3_nt: TGTGCCAGCCGACAGGGGGAGAACACCGGGGAGCTGTTTTTT; cdr3_aa: CASRQGENTGELFF
j_call: TRBJ2-1; d_call: TRBD2; clone_size: .; v_call: TRBV7-9; cdr3_nt: TGTGCCAGCAGCTCCCCGGGACTAGCGGGTAGCTCCTACAATGAGCAGTTCTTC; cdr3_aa: CASSSPGLAGSSYNEQFF
j_call: TRBJ2-7; d_call: .; clone_size: .; v_call: TRBV5-5; cdr3_nt: TGTGCCAGCAGCCTCTCGACGGGGTCGGGGTACGAGCAGTACTTC; cdr3_aa: CASSLSTGSGYEQYF
j_call: TRBJ2-1; d_call: .; clone_size: .; v_call: TRBV20-1; cdr3_nt: TGCAGTGCTAGGGGATTAGCGTTTTACGAGCAGTCCTTC; cdr3_aa: CSARGLAFYEQSF
j_call: TRBJ2-1; d_call: .; clone_size: many; v_call: TRBV7-2; cdr3_nt: TGTGCCAGCAGCTTAGCGGCAGGCCGGTACAATGAGCAGTTCTTC; cdr3_aa: CASSLAAGRYNEQFF
j_call: TRBJ2-7; d_call: TRBD1; clone_size: few; v_call: TRBV6-2/TRBV6-3; cdr3_nt: TGTGCCAGCTCCGGACAGGGGACGTCCTACGAGCAGTACTTC; cdr3_aa: CASSGQGTSYEQYF
j_call: TRBJ2-7; d_call: .; clone_size: .; v_call: TRBV11-2; cdr3_nt: TGTGCCAGCAGCTTAGAGTCAACCTACGAGCAGTACTTC; cdr3_aa: CASSLESTYEQYF
j_call: TRBJ1-2; d_call: TRBD1; clone_size: .; v_call: TRBV5-6; cdr3_nt: TGTGCCAGCAGCCGGGACAGAGGGAGTCCAAACTATGGCTACACCTTC; cdr3_aa: CASSRDRGSPNYGYTF
j_call: TRBJ1-3; d_call: .; clone_size: many; v_call: TRBV14; cdr3_nt: TGTGCCAGCAGCCCTTCGTTCTCTGGAAACACCATATATTTT; cdr3_aa: CASSPSFSGNTIYF
j_call: TRBJ2-1; d_call: TRBD1; clone_size: .; v_call: TRBV6-6; cdr3_nt: TGTGCCAGCAGTCAATACCGGGACAGGGGTCCTCGTGGCTCCTACAATGAGCAGTTCTTC; cdr3_aa: CASSQYRDRGPRGSYNEQFF
j_call: TRBJ2-5; d_call: TRBD2; clone_size: .; v_call: TRBV2; cdr3_nt: TGTGCCGCCACCCTAGTCGGGGGGTACCAAGAGACCCAGTACTTC; cdr3_aa: CAATLVGGYQETQYF
j_call: TRBJ1-1; d_call: .; clone_size: .; v_call: TRBV28; cdr3_nt: TGTGCCAGCAGTTTCCGGGCGGAGAACACTGAAGCTTTCTTT; cdr3_aa: CASSFRAENTEAFF
j_call: TRBJ2-1; d_call: TRBD1; clone_size: many; v_call: TRBV7-6; cdr3_nt: TGTGCCAGCAGCTTAGATGGGGGACAGACCTCCTACAATGAGCAGTTCTTC; cdr3_aa: CASSLDGGQTSYNEQFF
j_call: TRBJ1-5; d_call: TRBD1; clone_size: .; v_call: TRBV20-1; cdr3_nt: TGCAGTGCTAGAGATCGGGACAGGGGGCGAATGGGGAGCAATCAGCCCCAGCATTTT; cdr3_aa: CSARDRDRGRMGSNQPQHF
j_call: TRBJ2-7; d_call: .; clone_size: .; v_call: TRBV27; cdr3_nt: TGTGCCAGCAGTTTATCTAACAGTAGGCACGAGCAGTACTTC; cdr3_aa: CASSLSNSRHEQYF
j_call: TRBJ2-5; d_call: .; clone_size: many; v_call: TRBV28; cdr3_nt: TGTGCCAGCCAAGGCCGGGACACCAATCGGGAGACCCAGTACTTC; cdr3_aa: CASQGRDTNRETQYF